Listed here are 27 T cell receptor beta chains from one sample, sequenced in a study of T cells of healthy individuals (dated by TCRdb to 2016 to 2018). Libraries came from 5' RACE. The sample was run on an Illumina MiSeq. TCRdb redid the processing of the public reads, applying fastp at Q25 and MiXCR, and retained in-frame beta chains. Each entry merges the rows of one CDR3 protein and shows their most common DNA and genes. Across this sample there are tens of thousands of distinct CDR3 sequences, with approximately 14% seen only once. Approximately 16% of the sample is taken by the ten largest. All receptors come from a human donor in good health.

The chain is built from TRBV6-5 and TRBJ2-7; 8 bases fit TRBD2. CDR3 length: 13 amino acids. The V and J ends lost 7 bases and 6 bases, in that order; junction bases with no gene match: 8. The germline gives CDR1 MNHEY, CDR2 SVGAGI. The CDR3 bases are TGTGCCAGCACCGAGTCGGCGGGGGGCGAGCAGTACTTC. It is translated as CASTESAGGEQYF.

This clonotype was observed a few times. In nucleotides, the CDR3 is TGCAGTGCCAGGGCAGGGGGGAATTCACCCCTCCACTTT. Protein: CSARAGGNSPLHF. V and J are TRBV20-1 and TRBJ1-6, with 7 bases that match TRBD1. Germline V gene data show CDR1 as DFQATT and CDR2 as SNEGSKA (reference sequence). CDR3 length: 13 residues. V was pared by 6 bases and J by 7 bases, with 6 bases of the junction left unmatched.

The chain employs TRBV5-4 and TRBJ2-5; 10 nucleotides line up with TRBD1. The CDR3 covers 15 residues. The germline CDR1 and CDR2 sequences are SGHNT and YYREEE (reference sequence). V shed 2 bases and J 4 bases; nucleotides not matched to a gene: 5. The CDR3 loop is CASSLVTGGTETQYF. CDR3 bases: TGTGCCAGCAGCTTAGTGACAGGGGGCACAGAGACCCAGTACTTC.

For the CDR3, the DNA is TGTGCCATCAGTGAAGAACTAGCCCCCTACGAGCAGTACTTC. Translating gives CAISEELAPYEQYF. The chain uses TRBV10-3 and TRBJ2-7; TRBD2 might be the D (6 bases). The CDR3 is 14 residues long. Trimming removed 3 bases from V and 2 bases from J, with 11 bases in between. The germline V gene has CDR1 ENHRY and CDR2 SYGVKD.

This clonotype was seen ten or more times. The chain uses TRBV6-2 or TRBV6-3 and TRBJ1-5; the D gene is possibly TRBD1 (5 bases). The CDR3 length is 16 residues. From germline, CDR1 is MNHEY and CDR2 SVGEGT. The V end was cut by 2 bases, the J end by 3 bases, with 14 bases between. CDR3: CASSYKTESPNQPQHF. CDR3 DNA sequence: TGTGCCAGCAGTTACAAGACAGAAAGCCCCAATCAGCCCCAGCATTTT.

The CDR3: CAISPGQGVSKNIQYF. The CDR3 coding sequence is TGTGCCATCAGTCCCGGACAGGGGGTTTCCAAAAACATTCAGTACTTC. The chain employs TRBV10-3 and TRBJ2-4, with 10 bases that match TRBD1. Germline-derived CDR1 and CDR2 are ENHRY and SYGVKD. V was clipped by 5 bases and J by 2 bases; unmatched bases: 6. This CDR3 is built from 16 residues.

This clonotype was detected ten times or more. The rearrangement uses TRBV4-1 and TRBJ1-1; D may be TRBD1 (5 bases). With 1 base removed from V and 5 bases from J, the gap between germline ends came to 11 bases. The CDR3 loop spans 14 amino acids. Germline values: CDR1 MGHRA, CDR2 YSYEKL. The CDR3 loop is CASSQVSRGTEAFF. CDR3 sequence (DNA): TGCGCCAGCAGCCAAGTTTCACGGGGGACTGAAGCTTTCTTT.

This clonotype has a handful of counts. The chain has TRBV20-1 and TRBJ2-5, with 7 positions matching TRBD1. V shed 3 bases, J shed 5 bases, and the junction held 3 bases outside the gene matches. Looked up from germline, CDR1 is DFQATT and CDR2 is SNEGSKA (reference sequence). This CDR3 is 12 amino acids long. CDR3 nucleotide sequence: TGCAGTGCTAGGCAGGGACAGGAGACCCAGTACTTC. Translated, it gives CSARQGQETQYF.

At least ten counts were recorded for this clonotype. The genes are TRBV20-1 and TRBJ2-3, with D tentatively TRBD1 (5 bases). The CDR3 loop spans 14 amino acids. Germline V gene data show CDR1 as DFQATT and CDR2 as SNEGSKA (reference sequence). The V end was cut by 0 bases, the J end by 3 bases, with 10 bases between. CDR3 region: CSAREVQGTDTQYF. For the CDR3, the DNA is TGCAGTGCTAGAGAAGTGCAGGGAACAGATACGCAGTATTTT.

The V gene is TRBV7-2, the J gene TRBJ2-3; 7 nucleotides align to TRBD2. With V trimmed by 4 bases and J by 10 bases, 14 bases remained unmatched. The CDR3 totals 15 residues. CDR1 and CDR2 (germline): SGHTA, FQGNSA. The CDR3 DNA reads TGTGCCAGCAGCTCCGCAACGGCGGGAGTGGGGGCGCAGTATTTT. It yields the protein CASSSATAGVGAQYF.

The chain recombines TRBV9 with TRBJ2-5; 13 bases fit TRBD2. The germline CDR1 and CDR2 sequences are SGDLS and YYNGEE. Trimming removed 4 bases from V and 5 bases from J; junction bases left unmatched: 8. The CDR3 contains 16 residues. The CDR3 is CASSPVGLAGHETQYF. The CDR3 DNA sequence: TGTGCCAGCAGCCCAGTGGGACTAGCGGGGCACGAGACCCAGTACTTC.

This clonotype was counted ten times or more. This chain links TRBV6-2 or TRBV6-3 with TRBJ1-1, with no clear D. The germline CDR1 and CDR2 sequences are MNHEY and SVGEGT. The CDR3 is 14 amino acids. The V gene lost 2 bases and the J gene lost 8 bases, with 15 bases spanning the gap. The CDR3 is CASSYQYLGREAFF. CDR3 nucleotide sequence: TGTGCCAGCAGTTACCAGTATCTTGGAAGGGAAGCTTTCTTT.

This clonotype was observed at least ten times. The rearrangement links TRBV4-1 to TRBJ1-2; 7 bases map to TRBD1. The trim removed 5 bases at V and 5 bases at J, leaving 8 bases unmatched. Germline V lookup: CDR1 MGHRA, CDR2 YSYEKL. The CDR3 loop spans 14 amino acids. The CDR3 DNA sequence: TGCGCCAGCAGCAATACCAGGGGACAGTATGGCTACACCTTC. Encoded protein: CASSNTRGQYGYTF.

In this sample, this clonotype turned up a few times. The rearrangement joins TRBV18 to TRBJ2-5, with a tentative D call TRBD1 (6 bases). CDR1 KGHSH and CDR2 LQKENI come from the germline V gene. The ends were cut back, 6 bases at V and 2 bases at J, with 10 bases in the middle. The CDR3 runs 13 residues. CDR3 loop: CASSTGQQETQYF. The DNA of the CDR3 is TGTGCCAGCTCTACCGGACAGCAAGAGACCCAGTACTTC.

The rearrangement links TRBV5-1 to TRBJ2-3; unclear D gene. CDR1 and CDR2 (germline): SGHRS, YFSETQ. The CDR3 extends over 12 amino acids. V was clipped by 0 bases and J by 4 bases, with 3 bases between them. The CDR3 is CASSLDPDTQYF. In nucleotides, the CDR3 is TGCGCCAGCAGCTTGGATCCAGATACGCAGTATTTT.

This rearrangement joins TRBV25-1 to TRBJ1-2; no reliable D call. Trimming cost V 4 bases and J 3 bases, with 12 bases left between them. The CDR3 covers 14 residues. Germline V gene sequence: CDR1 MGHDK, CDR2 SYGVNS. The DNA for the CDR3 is TGTGCCAGCAGTGGCCTAGGGCCCCACTATGGCTACACCTTC. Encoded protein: CASSGLGPHYGYTF.

The CDR3 region is CASSSTGYTNEQFF. The CDR3 DNA reads as TGTGCCAGCAGCTCGACAGGGTATACTAATGAGCAGTTCTTC. The chain combines TRBV5-6 with TRBJ2-1; 7 bases align to TRBD1. The CDR3 is 14 residues long. J was trimmed by 7 bases and V by 3 bases; bases with no gene match: 7. Germline V lookup: CDR1 SGHDT, CDR2 YYEEEE.

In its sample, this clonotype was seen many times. Here the CDR3 reads CASSYIQQIAGGPVSEQFF. The CDR3 coding sequence is TGTGCCAGCAGCTACATACAACAAATAGCGGGAGGCCCGGTCAGTGAGCAGTTCTTC. The chain is built from TRBV7-9 and TRBJ2-1; 10 nucleotides agree with TRBD2. V was clipped by 4 bases and J by 9 bases; unmatched bases: 21. CDR3 length: 19 residues. CDR1 and CDR2 from the germline V gene are SEHNR and FQNEAQ (reference sequence).

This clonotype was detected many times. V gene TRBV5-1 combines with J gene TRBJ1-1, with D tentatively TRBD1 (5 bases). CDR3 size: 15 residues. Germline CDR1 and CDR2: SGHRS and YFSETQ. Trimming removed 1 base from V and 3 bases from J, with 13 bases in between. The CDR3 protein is CASSLWGYRDTEAFF. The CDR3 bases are TGCGCCAGCAGCTTGTGGGGGTATAGGGACACTGAAGCTTTCTTT. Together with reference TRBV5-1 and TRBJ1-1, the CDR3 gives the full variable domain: KAGVTQTPRYLIKTRGQQVTLSCSPISGHRSVSWYQQTPGQGLQFLFEYFSETQRNKGNFPGRFSGRQFSNSRSEMNVSTLELGDSALYLCASSLWGYRDTEAFFGQGTRLTVV.

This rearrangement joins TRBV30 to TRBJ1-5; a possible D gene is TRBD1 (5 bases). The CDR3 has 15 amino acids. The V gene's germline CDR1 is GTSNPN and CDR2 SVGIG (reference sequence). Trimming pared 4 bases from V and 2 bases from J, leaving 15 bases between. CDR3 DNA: TGTGCCTGGAATCGGGGCAGGGACGGCAATCAGCCCCAGCATTTT. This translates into CAWNRGRDGNQPQHF.

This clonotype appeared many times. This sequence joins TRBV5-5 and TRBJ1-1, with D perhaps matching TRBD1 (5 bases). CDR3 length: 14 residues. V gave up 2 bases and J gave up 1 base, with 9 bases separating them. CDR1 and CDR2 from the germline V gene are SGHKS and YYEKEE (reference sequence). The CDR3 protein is CASSFNGGNTEAFF. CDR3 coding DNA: TGTGCCAGCAGCTTTAATGGGGGGAACACTGAAGCTTTCTTT. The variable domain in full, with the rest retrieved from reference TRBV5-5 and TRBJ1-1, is DAGVTQSPTHLIKTRGQQVTLRCSPISGHKSVSWYQQVLGQGPQFIFQYYEKEERGRGNFPDRFSARQFPNYSSELNVNALLLGDSALYLCASSFNGGNTEAFFGQGTRLTVV.

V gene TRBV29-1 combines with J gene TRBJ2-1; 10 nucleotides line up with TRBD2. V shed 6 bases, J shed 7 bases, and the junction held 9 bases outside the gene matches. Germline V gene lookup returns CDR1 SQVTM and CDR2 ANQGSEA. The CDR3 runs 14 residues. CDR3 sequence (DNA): TGCAGCGTCCTCCTAGCGGGAGCACGGAATGAGCAGTTCTTC. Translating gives CSVLLAGARNEQFF.

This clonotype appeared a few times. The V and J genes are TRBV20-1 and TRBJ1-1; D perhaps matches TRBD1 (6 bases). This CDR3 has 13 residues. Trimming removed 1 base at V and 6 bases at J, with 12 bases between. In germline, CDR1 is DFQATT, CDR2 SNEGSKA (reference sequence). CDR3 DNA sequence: TGCAGTGCTAGAGGTGGGGGGCTCGCTGAAGCTTTCTTT. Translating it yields CSARGGGLAEAFF.

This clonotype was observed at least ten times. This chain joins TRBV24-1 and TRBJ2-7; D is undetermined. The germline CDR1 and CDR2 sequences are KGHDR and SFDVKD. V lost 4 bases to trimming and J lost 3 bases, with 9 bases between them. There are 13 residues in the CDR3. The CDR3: CATSDFPDYEQYF. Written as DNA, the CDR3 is TGTGCCACCAGTGACTTCCCAGACTACGAGCAGTACTTC.

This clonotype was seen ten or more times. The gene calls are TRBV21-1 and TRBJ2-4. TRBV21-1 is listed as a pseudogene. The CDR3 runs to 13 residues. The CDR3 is CAKSGLAKNIQYF. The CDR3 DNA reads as TGTGCCAAATCGGGCCTAGCCAAAAACATTCAGTACTTC.

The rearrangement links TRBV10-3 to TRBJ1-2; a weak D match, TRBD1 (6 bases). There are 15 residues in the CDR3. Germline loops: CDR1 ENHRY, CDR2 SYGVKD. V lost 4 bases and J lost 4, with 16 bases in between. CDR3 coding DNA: TGTGCCATCAGTGGGCTACAGGGTACGACCTATGGCTACACCTTC. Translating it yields CAISGLQGTTYGYTF.

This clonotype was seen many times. DNA of the CDR3: TGCAGTGCCGGGAGCTCTGGGGCCAACGTCCTGACTTTC. As protein: CSAGSSGANVLTF. The chain has TRBV29-1 and TRBJ2-6; D is perhaps TRBD2 (6 bases). Germline values: CDR1 SQVTM, CDR2 ANQGSEA. This CDR3 contains 13 residues.